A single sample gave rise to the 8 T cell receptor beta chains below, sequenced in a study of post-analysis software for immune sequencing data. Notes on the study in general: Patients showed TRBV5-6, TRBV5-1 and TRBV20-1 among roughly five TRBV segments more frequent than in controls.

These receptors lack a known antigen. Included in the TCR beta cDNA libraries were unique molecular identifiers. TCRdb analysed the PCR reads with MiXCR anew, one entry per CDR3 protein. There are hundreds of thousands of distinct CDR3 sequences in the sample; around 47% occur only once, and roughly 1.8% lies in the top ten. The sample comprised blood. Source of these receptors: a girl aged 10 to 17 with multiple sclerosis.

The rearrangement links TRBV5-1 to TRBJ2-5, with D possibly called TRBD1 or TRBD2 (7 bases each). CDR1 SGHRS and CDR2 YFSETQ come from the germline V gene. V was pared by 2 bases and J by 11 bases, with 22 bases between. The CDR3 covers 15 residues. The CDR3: CASSLAGQSYNEQYF. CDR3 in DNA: TGCGCCAGCAGCTTAGCGGGACAGTCATACAATGAGCAGTACTTC. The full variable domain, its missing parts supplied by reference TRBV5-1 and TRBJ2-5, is KAGVTQTPRYLIKTRGQQVTLSCSPISGHRSVSWYQQTPGQGLQFLFEYFSETQRNKGNFPGRFSGRQFSNSRSEMNVSTLELGDSALYLCASSLAGQSYNEQYFGPGTRLLVL.

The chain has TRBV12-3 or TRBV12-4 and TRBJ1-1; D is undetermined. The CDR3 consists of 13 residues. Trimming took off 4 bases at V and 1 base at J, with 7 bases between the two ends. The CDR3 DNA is TGTGCCAGCAGTTCCCAGACGAACACTGAAGCTTTCTTT. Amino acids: CASSSQTNTEAFF.

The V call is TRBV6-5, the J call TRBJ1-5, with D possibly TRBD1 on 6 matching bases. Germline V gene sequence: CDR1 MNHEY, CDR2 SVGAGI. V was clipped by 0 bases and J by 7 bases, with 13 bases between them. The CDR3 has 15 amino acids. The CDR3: CASSYSFGGGQPQHF. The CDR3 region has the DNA TGTGCCAGCAGTTACTCGTTCGGGGGCGGACAGCCCCAGCATTTT.

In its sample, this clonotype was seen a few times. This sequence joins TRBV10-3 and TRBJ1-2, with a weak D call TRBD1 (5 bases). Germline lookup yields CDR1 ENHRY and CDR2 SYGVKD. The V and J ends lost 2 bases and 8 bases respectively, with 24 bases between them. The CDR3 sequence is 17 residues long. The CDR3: CAISEPSRAPPWGGYTF. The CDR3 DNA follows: TGTGCCATCAGTGAGCCTTCCCGGGCCCCCCCGTGGGGGGGCTACACCTTC.

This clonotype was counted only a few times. CDR3 bases: TGTGCCAGCAGGCCCCATCCGGTTGCGGCCTACGAGCAGTACTTC. It translates to CASRPHPVAAYEQYF. The rearrangement joins TRBV12-3 or TRBV12-4 to TRBJ2-7, with unresolved D. V lost 6 bases, J lost 2 bases, and 17 bases lay in between. The CDR3 totals 15 residues.

CDR3 DNA: TGCGCCAGCAGCCAAGACAGCCTACAAGGGTACGAGCAGTACTTC. Translated, it gives CASSQDSLQGYEQYF. This chain joins TRBV5-1 and TRBJ2-7, with D perhaps matching TRBD1 (5 bases). There are 15 residues in the CDR3. The germline gives CDR1 SGHRS, CDR2 YFSETQ. V was clipped by 4 bases and J by 4 bases, with 18 bases between them.

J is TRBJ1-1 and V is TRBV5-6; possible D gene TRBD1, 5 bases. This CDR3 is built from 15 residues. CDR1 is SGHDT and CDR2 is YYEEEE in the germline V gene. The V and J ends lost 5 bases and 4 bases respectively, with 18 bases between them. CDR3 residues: CASSYSGGGGTEAFF. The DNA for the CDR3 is TGTGCCAGCAGTTACTCCGGAGGTGGGGGCACTGAAGCTTTCTTT.

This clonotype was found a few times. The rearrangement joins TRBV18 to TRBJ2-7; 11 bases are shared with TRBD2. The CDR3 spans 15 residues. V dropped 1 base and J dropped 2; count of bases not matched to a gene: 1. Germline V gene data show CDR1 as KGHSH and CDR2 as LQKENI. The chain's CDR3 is CASSPLAGGPYEQYF. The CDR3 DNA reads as TGTGCCAGCTCACCACTAGCGGGGGGGCCCTACGAGCAGTACTTC.